These 27 T cell receptor beta chains were sequenced from one sample in a study of T-cell memory formation after mild COVID-19. TCRdb reprocessed the 5' RACE reads via MiXCR and lists one record per CDR3 protein. The sample lists 30,000 to 45,000 distinct CDR3 sequences, about 10% occurring once. The sample taken for sequencing was PBMCs or a T cell subset sorted from them (not recorded which). The receptors were sampled from a man younger than 35 who had mild COVID-19 (a few samples of this study predate the infection). Cell type and time point are not known.

This clonotype was observed at least ten times. This chain uses TRBV3-1 with TRBJ2-2, with a possible D match to TRBD2 (5 bases). Trimming removed 2 bases at V and 5 bases at J, with 21 bases between. This CDR3 has 18 residues. Germline assignment: CDR1 LGHDT and CDR2 YNNKEL (reference sequence). CDR3: CASSQNLRSGFRTGELFF. CDR3 nucleotide sequence: TGTGCCAGCAGCCAAAACCTCCGCAGCGGCTTTCGGACCGGGGAGCTGTTTTTT. The full variable domain, rest sourced from reference TRBV3-1 and TRBJ2-2, is DTAVSQTPKYLVTQMGNDKSIKCEQNLGHDTMYWYKQDSKKFLKIMFSYNNKELIINETVPNRFSPKSPDKAHLNLHINSLELGDSAVYFCASSQNLRSGFRTGELFFGEGSRLTVL.

This clonotype was seen at least ten times. The rearrangement uses TRBV9 and TRBJ2-3; a possible D gene is TRBD2 (6 bases). The CDR3 contains 13 residues. Germline V gives CDR1 SGDLS, CDR2 YYNGEE. V was pared by 3 bases and J by 4 bases, with 9 bases between. The CDR3 here is CASSETGADTQYF. CDR3 DNA sequence: TGTGCCAGCAGCGAAACGGGGGCAGATACGCAGTATTTT.

At least ten counts were recorded for this clonotype. The V and J genes are TRBV4-1 and TRBJ2-5; 13 bases fit TRBD2. This CDR3 has 18 amino acids. Germline CDR1 and CDR2: MGHRA and YSYEKL. V was pared by 6 bases and J by 3 bases, with 13 bases of the junction left unmatched. The CDR3 here is CASRQRGGLAGTEETQYF. As DNA, the CDR3 is TGCGCCAGCAGACAAAGGGGGGGACTAGCGGGGACTGAAGAGACCCAGTACTTC.

This clonotype showed up many times. The genes are TRBV5-1 and TRBJ1-1, with a tentative D call TRBD1 (6 bases). Trimming removed 1 base from V and 3 bases from J, with 10 bases in between. Germline CDR1 and CDR2: SGHRS and YFSETQ. This CDR3 region has 14 residues. CDR3 nucleotide sequence: TGCGCCAGCAGCTTGAAGGGGGATGACACTGAAGCTTTCTTT. Translation: CASSLKGDDTEAFF. The whole variable domain, remainder taken from reference TRBV5-1 and TRBJ1-1, is KAGVTQTPRYLIKTRGQQVTLSCSPISGHRSVSWYQQTPGQGLQFLFEYFSETQRNKGNFPGRFSGRQFSNSRSEMNVSTLELGDSALYLCASSLKGDDTEAFFGQGTRLTVV.

This clonotype was seen at least ten times. The V and J genes are TRBV12-3 or TRBV12-4 and TRBJ2-3, with D tentatively TRBD1 (5 bases). The CDR3 has 13 residues. V lost 5 bases to trimming and J lost 5 bases, with 11 bases between them. In DNA form, the CDR3 reads TGTGCCAGCAGTCTAATGCAGGGAGATACGCAGTATTTT. It is translated as CASSLMQGDTQYF.

There are a few counts of this clonotype. V and J are TRBV28 and TRBJ2-3, with 12 bases matching TRBD2. Germline CDR1 and CDR2: MDHEN and SYDVKM. The CDR3 is 14 amino acids. J was trimmed by 2 bases and V by 10 bases; bases with no gene match: 4. The chain's CDR3 is CATGLAGFTDTQYF. For the CDR3, the DNA is TGTGCCACCGGACTAGCGGGGTTCACAGATACGCAGTATTTT.

This clonotype has at least ten counts. The chain joins TRBV6-6 to TRBJ2-2; a weak D match, TRBD2 (6 bases). Trimming pared 6 bases from V and 0 bases from J, leaving 11 bases between. The CDR3 spans 15 residues. Germline CDR1 and CDR2: MNHNY and SVGAGI (reference sequence). The CDR3 DNA sequence: TGTGCCAGCAGGGCCGGGACTGCGAACACCGGGGAGCTGTTTTTT. This sequence encodes CASRAGTANTGELFF.

This clonotype was detected many times. V is TRBV5-1 and J is TRBJ2-1, with D hard to call. This CDR3 contains 14 residues. Germline V CDR1 and CDR2: SGHRS, YFSETQ. V dropped 2 bases and J dropped 7 bases, with 13 bases sitting between them. The CDR3 is CASSLRQAKNEQFF. Written as DNA, the CDR3 is TGCGCCAGCAGCTTACGGCAGGCCAAGAATGAGCAGTTCTTC.

This sequence joins TRBV18 and TRBJ2-5; D gene uncertain. Per the germline V gene, CDR1 is KGHSH and CDR2 is LQKENI. CDR3 length equals 13 residues. V was clipped by 3 bases and J by 0 bases, with 5 bases between them. The CDR3 coding sequence is TGTGCCAGCTCACCGGGGTACCAAGAGACCCAGTACTTC. Translated: CASSPGYQETQYF. Looking up the rest from reference TRBV18 and TRBJ2-5 gives the full variable domain: NAGVMQNPRHLVRRRGQEARLRCSPMKGHSHVYWYRQLPEEGLKFMVYLQKENIIDESGMPKERFSAEFPKEGPSILRIQQVVRGDSAAYFCASSPGYQETQYFGPGTRLLVL.

At least ten counts were recorded for this clonotype. The chain links TRBV5-1 to TRBJ2-5, with 7 bases fitting TRBD1. The V gene's germline CDR1 is SGHRS and CDR2 YFSETQ. V lost 2 bases, J lost 5 bases, and 12 bases stayed unmatched. The CDR3 sequence is 16 residues long. CDR3 amino acids: CASSFMGTDHGETQYF. The CDR3 region has the DNA TGCGCCAGCAGCTTCATGGGGACAGACCACGGGGAGACCCAGTACTTC.

This clonotype appeared many times. The CDR3 sequence: CASSLAGQGELFF. CDR3 bases: TGTGCCAGCAGCTTAGCGGGACAAGGGGAGCTGTTTTTT. This chain links TRBV7-6 with TRBJ2-2; weak D call: TRBD1 (6 bases). Trimming took off 0 bases at V and 8 bases at J, with 7 bases between the two ends. There are 13 residues in the CDR3. The germline CDR1 and CDR2 sequences are SGHVS and FNYEAQ.

The table lists this clonotype with many counts. The chain carries TRBV20-1 and TRBJ2-7, with 12 bases aligning to TRBD2. There are 14 residues in the CDR3. V shed 3 bases, J shed 4 bases, and the junction held 4 bases outside the gene matches. Germline values: CDR1 DFQATT, CDR2 SNEGSKA (reference sequence). CDR3 in amino acids: CSASLAGGRYEQYV. CDR3 DNA: TGCAGTGCTAGTCTAGCGGGGGGGCGATACGAGCAGTACGTC.

This clonotype showed up many times. The V and J genes are TRBV24-1 and TRBJ2-2; D might be TRBD1 or TRBD2, each matching 5 bases. The germline gives CDR1 KGHDR, CDR2 SFDVKD. The CDR3 extends over 21 amino acids. V was clipped by 1 base and J by 1 base, with 24 bases between them. CDR3 region: CATSDLVFRGEPTLNTGELFF. CDR3 coding DNA: TGTGCCACCAGTGATTTAGTCTTCAGAGGGGAACCAACTTTGAACACCGGGGAGCTGTTTTTT.

There are many counts of this clonotype. The rearrangement joins TRBV6-6 to TRBJ1-3; D not resolved. This CDR3 is 14 amino acids long. Germline CDR1 reads MNHNY; CDR2 reads SVGAGI (reference sequence). The V gene lost 7 bases and the J gene lost 0 bases, with 10 bases spanning the gap. CDR3 amino acids: CASIEASSGNTIYF. CDR3 in DNA: TGTGCCAGCATTGAAGCCTCCTCTGGAAACACCATATATTTT.

In this sample, this clonotype turned up many times. This CDR3 reads CASSDTSGGTGELFF. Written as DNA, the CDR3 is TGTGCCAGCAGTGACACTAGCGGGGGCACCGGGGAGCTGTTTTTT. The chain joins TRBV6-4 to TRBJ2-2; 11 bases fit TRBD2. CDR1 is MRHNA and CDR2 is SNTAGT in the germline V gene. V lost 2 bases to trimming and J lost 4 bases; unmatched junction nucleotides: 0. The CDR3 is made up of 15 amino acids.

This clonotype was picked up many times. This chain connects TRBV7-2 to TRBJ1-6, with a tentative D call TRBD1 (5 bases). Per germline, CDR1 SGHTA and CDR2 FQGNSA. The CDR3 covers 14 residues. The V and J ends lost 5 bases and 6 bases respectively, with 11 bases between them. In DNA, the CDR3 is TGTGCCAGCAGCCGGTCGGGGCCTAATTCACCCCTCCACTTT. This translates into CASSRSGPNSPLHF.

There are many counts of this clonotype. The rearrangement joins TRBV29-1 to TRBJ2-2; 8 bases agree with TRBD1. CDR1 and CDR2 (germline): SQVTM, ANQGSEA. With V trimmed by 6 bases and J by 0 bases, 3 bases remained unmatched. The CDR3 loop spans 14 amino acids. In DNA form, the CDR3 reads TGCAGCGTCCAGGACAGGGCGAACACCGGGGAGCTGTTTTTT. As protein: CSVQDRANTGELFF.

This rearrangement joins TRBV28 to TRBJ2-3; D is unresolved. The CDR3 runs to 15 residues. Between the trimmed V and J ends, which lost 3 bases and 0 bases, there was a span of 10 bases. Looked up from germline, CDR1 is MDHEN and CDR2 is SYDVKM. CDR3 region: CASSFRLPSTDTQYF. The CDR3 region has the DNA TGTGCCAGCAGTTTTAGGTTACCTAGCACAGATACGCAGTATTTT.

The genes are TRBV20-1 and TRBJ2-5, with 10 bases matching TRBD2. The germline gives CDR1 DFQATT, CDR2 SNEGSKA (reference sequence). The length of the CDR3 is 15 residues. V trimming: 5 bases; J trimming: 5 bases; junction bases outside the gene matches: 11. Here the CDR3 DNA reads TGCAGTGCTGCTCCATCAGCGGGGGGGCAGGAGACCCAGTACTTC. This translates into CSAAPSAGGQETQYF.

This clonotype was recorded many times. The chain employs TRBV6-9 and TRBJ2-3; the match to TRBD2 covers 8 bases. V shed 6 bases and J 2 bases; nucleotides not matched to a gene: 10. Germline lookup yields CDR1 MNHGY and CDR2 SVAAGI. The CDR3 loop spans 16 amino acids. The CDR3 sequence: CASSLPAGRDTDTQYF. The CDR3 region has the DNA TGTGCCAGCAGCCTCCCCGCCGGGAGGGACACAGATACGCAGTATTTT.

This clonotype was found many times. The gene calls are TRBV5-1 and TRBJ1-2; 7 bases agree with TRBD1. The CDR3 loop spans 14 amino acids. Germline CDR1 and CDR2: SGHRS and YFSETQ. J gave up 3 bases and V 4 bases, and 6 bases lay outside the gene matches. DNA for the CDR3: TGCGCCAGCAGCAGAGACAGGGTAGACTATGGCTACACCTTC. Translating it yields CASSRDRVDYGYTF.

This clonotype was seen at least ten times. This chain links TRBV4-3 with TRBJ2-6, with D possibly TRBD1 on 6 matching bases. Germline loops: CDR1 LGHNA, CDR2 YSLEER. The CDR3 has 19 residues. V lost 0 bases, J lost 0 bases, and 15 bases lay in between. CDR3 sequence reads: CASSQDPGQTLSGANVLTF. In DNA form, the CDR3 reads TGCGCCAGCAGCCAAGATCCTGGACAGACCCTCTCTGGGGCCAACGTCCTGACTTTC.

This rearrangement joins TRBV3-1 to TRBJ2-7; TRBD1 aligns across 10 bases. The CDR3 runs 14 residues. CDR1 is LGHDT and CDR2 is YNNKEL in the germline V gene (reference sequence). Trimming at V came to 4 bases and at J to 7 bases, leaving 7 bases not matched to a gene. The CDR3 protein is CASSRGTGAGEQYF. As DNA, the CDR3 is TGTGCCAGCAGCCGGGGGACAGGGGCAGGAGAGCAGTACTTC.

This clonotype is classed as medium-sized (0.01 to 0.1%). This sequence joins TRBV20-1 and TRBJ1-2; 7 nucleotides align to TRBD1. CDR3 length: 15 amino acids. Germline-derived CDR1 and CDR2 are DFQATT and SNEGSKA (reference sequence). V shed 0 bases and J 2 bases; nucleotides not matched to a gene: 6. The CDR3 DNA is TGCAGTGCTAGAGACCCTATGACAGGGAACTATGGCTACACCTTC. Translating it yields CSARDPMTGNYGYTF.

This clonotype was counted at least ten times. The chain employs TRBV27 and TRBJ1-1, with TRBD1 identical over 8 bases. Germline assignment: CDR1 MNHEY and CDR2 SMNVEV (reference sequence). This CDR3 comprises 14 residues. After removal of 1 base from V and 8 bases from J, the junction contained 6 bases not matched to a gene. CDR3 in amino acids: CASSLWSDRGEAFF. CDR3 nucleotide sequence: TGTGCCAGCAGTTTATGGAGCGACAGGGGAGAAGCTTTCTTT.

This clonotype has a count of ten or more. The chain combines TRBV19 with TRBJ2-7, with TRBD1 matching 12 bases. V was clipped by 9 bases and J by 5 bases; unmatched bases: 5. This CDR3 has 13 residues. CDR1 is LNHDA and CDR2 is SQIVND in the germline V gene (reference sequence). The CDR3 nucleotides are TGTGCCAGCTCCGGGACAGGGGGCGACGAGCAGTACTTC. Translating it yields CASSGTGGDEQYF.

This clonotype was observed many times. The rearrangement uses TRBV20-1 and TRBJ2-1; 10 bases are shared with TRBD2. Germline loops: CDR1 DFQATT, CDR2 SNEGSKA (reference sequence). The CDR3 has 11 residues. V was pared by 4 bases and J by 15 bases, with 6 bases of the junction left unmatched. CDR3 DNA sequence: TGCAGTGCTATCACTAGCGGGGAGGTGTTCTTC. Translated: CSAITSGEVFF.